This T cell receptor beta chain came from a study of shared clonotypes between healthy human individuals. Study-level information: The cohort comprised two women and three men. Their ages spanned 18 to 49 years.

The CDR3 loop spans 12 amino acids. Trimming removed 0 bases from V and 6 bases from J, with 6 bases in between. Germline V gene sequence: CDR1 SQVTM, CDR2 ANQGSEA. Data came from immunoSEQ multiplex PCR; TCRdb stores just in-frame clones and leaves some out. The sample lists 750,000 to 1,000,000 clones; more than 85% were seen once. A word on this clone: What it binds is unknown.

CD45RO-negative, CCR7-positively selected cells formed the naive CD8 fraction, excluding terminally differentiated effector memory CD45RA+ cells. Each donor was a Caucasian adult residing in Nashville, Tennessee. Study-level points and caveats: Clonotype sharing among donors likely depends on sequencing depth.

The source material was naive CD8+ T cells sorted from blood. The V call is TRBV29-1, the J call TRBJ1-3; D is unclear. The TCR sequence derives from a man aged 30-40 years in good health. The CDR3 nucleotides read TGCAGCGTTGAAGAAGGGTTAAACACCATATATTTT. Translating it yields CSVEEGLNTIYF.